Below, 30 T cell receptor beta chains from the same sample are listed, as sequenced in a study of blood T cell repertoires in COVID-19. Produced via immunoSEQ multiplex PCR; TCRdb's table is partial and in-frame only. The sample has 100,000 to 150,000 clones, about 80% seen once. The sequencing sample was made of peripheral blood. These receptor sequences come from a human donor in a cohort sampled during active COVID-19.

In its sample, this clone was seen a few times. The CDR3 region is CASSPLGTYEQYF. The CDR3 DNA reads as TGTGCCAGCAGCCCCCTCGGGACCTACGAGCAGTACTTC. The rearrangement uses TRBV5-5 and TRBJ2-7; D possibly corresponds to TRBD2 (5 bases). The CDR3 totals 13 residues. Germline CDR1 SGHKS, CDR2 YYEKEE (reference sequence). The germline V and J ends were trimmed by 4 bases and 2 bases, with 10 bases remaining between them.

The J gene is TRBJ2-6, the V gene TRBV7-3, with D possibly being TRBD2 (5 bases). This CDR3 contains 17 residues. V was shortened by 1 base and J by 0 bases, with 10 bases between the two germline ends. Germline loops: CDR1 SGHTA, CDR2 FQGTGA. Here the CDR3 DNA reads TGTGCCAGCAGCTTAATCCCCCGGGGCTCTGGGGCCAACGTCCTGACTTTC. It codes for CASSLIPRGSGANVLTF.

This rearrangement joins TRBV28 to TRBJ1-5; 12 nucleotides line up with TRBD1. From germline, CDR1 is MDHEN and CDR2 SYDVKM. With V trimmed by 1 base and J by 6 bases, 4 bases remained unmatched. The CDR3 length is 16 residues. In nucleotides, the CDR3 is TGTGCCAGCAGTTTATTGGGACAGGGGGCAGGTCAGCCCCAGCATTTT. Translation: CASSLLGQGAGQPQHF.

This clone was counted a few times. The gene calls are TRBV6-5 and TRBJ1-2; 9 positions agree with TRBD1. J lost 7 bases, V lost 6 bases, and 6 bases had no gene match. Germline V CDR1 and CDR2: MNHEY, SVGAGI. The length of the CDR3 is 13 residues. Here the CDR3 reads CASSRDRVPGYTF. CDR3 in DNA: TGTGCCAGCAGCCGGGACAGGGTTCCTGGCTACACCTTC.

V and J are TRBV7-6 and TRBJ2-7; 14 bases fit TRBD2. Trimming removed 2 bases from V and 2 bases from J; junction bases left unmatched: 20. The V gene's germline CDR1 is SGHVS and CDR2 FNYEAQ. The CDR3 extends over 22 amino acids. The CDR3 loop is CASSLLPTRGTSGRKFTYEQYF. For the CDR3, the DNA is TGTGCCAGCAGCTTATTGCCGACACGAGGGACTAGCGGGAGAAAATTTACCTACGAGCAGTACTTC.

CDR3 in amino acids: CASSPKQGAGYGYTF. Written as DNA, the CDR3 is TGTGCCAGCTCACCTAAACAGGGGGCTGGCTATGGCTACACCTTC. The gene calls are TRBV18 and TRBJ1-2; 9 bases match TRBD1. Germline V gives CDR1 KGHSH, CDR2 LQKENI. There are 15 residues in the CDR3. V lost 3 bases, J lost 4 bases, and 6 bases stayed unmatched.

This chain uses TRBV6-1 with TRBJ2-1; D remains ambiguous. The CDR3 length is 16 residues. V lost 2 bases, J lost 0 bases, and 11 bases lay in between. Germline V gene sequence: CDR1 MNHNS, CDR2 SASEGT. CDR3 in DNA: TGTGCCAGCAGTGAAAGTCGTGCGGTCTCCTACAATGAGCAGTTCTTC. Encoded protein: CASSESRAVSYNEQFF.

This clone was counted only a few times. J is TRBJ1-4 and V is TRBV24-1, with 7 bases fitting TRBD1. The J segment lost 8 bases and the V segment lost 0 bases, leaving 14 bases of the junction unmatched. Per germline, CDR1 KGHDR and CDR2 SFDVKD. The CDR3 length is 18 residues. The CDR3 nucleotides are TGTGCCACCAGTGATTTGAATACCCTCACAGGGGTAAAAGAAAAACTGTTTTTT. Protein sequence: CATSDLNTLTGVKEKLFF.

This chain's CDR3 is CASSIQQGLTGNTIYF. DNA for the CDR3: TGTGCCAGTAGTATTCAACAGGGCCTCACTGGAAACACCATATATTTT. This sequence joins TRBV19 and TRBJ1-3, with D possibly matching TRBD1 (6 bases). The CDR3 has 16 residues. The germline gives CDR1 LNHDA, CDR2 SQIVND (reference sequence). V was shortened by 3 bases and J by 2 bases, with 14 bases between the two germline ends. Variable domain in full (rest from reference TRBV19 and TRBJ1-3): DGGITQSPKYLFRKEGQNVTLSCEQNLNHDAMYWYRQDPGQGLRLIYYSQIVNDFQKGDIAEGYSVSREKKESFPLTVTSAQKNPTAFYLCASSIQQGLTGNTIYFGEGSWLTVV.

V gene TRBV29-1 combines with J gene TRBJ1-3, with D possibly TRBD1 on 6 matching bases. There are 14 residues in the CDR3. Trimming took off 6 bases at V and 4 bases at J, with 16 bases between the two ends. Germline V lookup: CDR1 SQVTM, CDR2 ANQGSEA. CDR3 sequence: CSVDVDRSGNTIYF. In nucleotides, the CDR3 is TGCAGCGTGGACGTGGACAGATCAGGAAACACCATATATTTT.

The genes are TRBV6-2 or TRBV6-3 and TRBJ2-7; D not resolved. Germline lookup yields CDR1 MNHEY and CDR2 SVGEGT. The CDR3 contains 16 residues. Trimming shortened V by 1 base and J by 3 bases, and 16 bases separated the two germline ends. The CDR3 sequence: CASSYLFTSLNYEQYF. For the CDR3, the DNA is TGTGCCAGCAGTTACTTATTTACGTCCCTAAACTACGAGCAGTACTTC.

The rearrangement links TRBV11-2 to TRBJ2-7; D unresolved. The germline V gene has CDR1 SGHAT and CDR2 FQNNGV. The CDR3 has 14 residues. Deletions cut 5 bases from V and 2 bases from J, with 13 bases between. CDR3 sequence: CASSRNAPTYEQYF. CDR3 DNA sequence: TGTGCCAGCAGCCGAAATGCGCCCACCTACGAGCAGTACTTC.

The chain uses TRBV9 and TRBJ2-7; the D gene is possibly TRBD1 (5 bases). Per germline, CDR1 SGDLS and CDR2 YYNGEE. Between the trimmed V and J ends, which lost 4 bases and 7 bases, there was a span of 24 bases. The CDR3 is 16 residues long. CDR3 in amino acids: CASSLGAPEYNVEQYF. The CDR3 region has the DNA TGTGCCAGCAGCTTAGGGGCCCCAGAATATAACGTGGAGCAGTACTTC. Complete variable domain (other parts from reference TRBV9 and TRBJ2-7): DSGVTQTPKHLITATGQRVTLRCSPRSGDLSVYWYQQSLDQGLQFLIQYYNGEERAKGNILERFSAQQFPDLHSELNLSSLELGDSALYFCASSLGAPEYNVEQYFGPGTRLTVT.

This sequence joins TRBV28 and TRBJ1-1; maybe TRBD1 (5 bases). CDR1 and CDR2 from the germline V gene are MDHEN and SYDVKM. The CDR3 contains 12 residues. Trimming removed 5 bases from V and 6 bases from J, with 10 bases in between. DNA for the CDR3: TGTGCCAGCAGTCGGGGGAAAGCTGAAGCTTTCTTT. Its protein is CASSRGKAEAFF.

The rearrangement links TRBV9 to TRBJ2-1, with D perhaps matching TRBD1 (6 bases). CDR1 and CDR2 from the germline V gene are SGDLS and YYNGEE. The length of the CDR3 is 15 residues. V was cut by 3 bases and J by 0 bases, with 10 bases left in between. Here the CDR3 reads CASSAQGNSYNEQFF. In DNA form, the CDR3 reads TGTGCCAGCAGCGCCCAGGGGAACTCCTACAATGAGCAGTTCTTC.

The chain is built from TRBV29-1 and TRBJ1-4, with D unresolved. CDR1 is SQVTM and CDR2 is ANQGSEA in the germline V gene. With 1 base removed from V and 0 bases from J, the gap between germline ends came to 15 bases. This CDR3 is 17 amino acids long. The CDR3 spells CSVEVAGKASTNEKLFF. DNA of the CDR3: TGCAGCGTTGAAGTCGCAGGCAAGGCGTCAACTAATGAAAAACTGTTTTTT.

The rearrangement uses TRBV6-6 and TRBJ1-5; 7 nucleotides line up with TRBD1. CDR3 length: 20 amino acids. V gave up 5 bases and J gave up 0 bases; unmatched junction bases: 19. Germline assignment: CDR1 MNHNY and CDR2 SVGAGI (reference sequence). CDR3 in DNA: TGTGCCAGCAGTCTTCGGACAGGAGGACTGACACGCAATAGCAATCAGCCCCAGCATTTT. This translates into CASSLRTGGLTRNSNQPQHF.

The chain couples TRBV6-5 to TRBJ1-1, with D possibly being TRBD1 (6 bases). Trimming left V 5 bases short and J 0 bases short, with 10 bases between. Germline loops: CDR1 MNHEY, CDR2 SVGAGI. The CDR3 spans 14 residues. Here the CDR3 reads CASSRGTVNTEAFF. The CDR3 bases are TGTGCCAGCAGTAGGGGGACGGTGAACACTGAAGCTTTCTTT.

DNA of the CDR3: TGTGCCAGCAGCCGAGGACTTGCCTCCTACGAGCAGTACTTC. The encoded protein is CASSRGLASYEQYF. This chain connects TRBV7-9 to TRBJ2-7; a weak D match, TRBD2 (5 bases). V lost 5 bases and J lost 0, with 11 bases in between. CDR3 length equals 14 residues. Germline CDR1 SEHNR, CDR2 FQNEAQ (reference sequence).

The chain uses TRBV9 and TRBJ2-3; TRBD2 agrees at 12 bases. The V and J ends lost 4 bases and 2 bases, in that order; junction bases with no gene match: 14. Germline V gene lookup returns CDR1 SGDLS and CDR2 YYNGEE. The CDR3 is 19 amino acids. The CDR3 is CASSPSTRLAGAYTDTQYF. The DNA for the CDR3 is TGTGCCAGCAGCCCTTCGACACGACTAGCGGGGGCCTACACAGATACGCAGTATTTT.

This clone was seen only a few times. The V gene is TRBV6-5, the J gene TRBJ1-5; D not certain. The CDR3 is 15 residues long. The germline V gene has CDR1 MNHEY and CDR2 SVGAGI. V gave up 4 bases and J gave up 3 bases, with 13 bases separating them. In nucleotides, the CDR3 is TGTGCCAGCAGTTCGGGAGTTGGGAACAATCAGCCCCAGCATTTT. Translation: CASSSGVGNNQPQHF.

This rearrangement joins TRBV5-6 to TRBJ2-5, with 14 bases matching TRBD2. CDR1 is SGHDT, CDR2 YYEEEE, per germline. This CDR3 has 16 residues. Trimming took 1 base from V and 6 from J; bases not matched to a gene: 5. CDR3 coding DNA: TGTGCCAGCAGCTTGTCGACTAGCGGGGGGGCTAAGACCCAGTACTTC. Protein product: CASSLSTSGGAKTQYF. Full variable domain (outside the CDR3, taken from reference TRBV5-6 and TRBJ2-5): DAGVTQSPTHLIKTRGQQVTLRCSPKSGHDTVSWYQQALGQGPQFIFQYYEEEERQRGNFPDRFSGHQFPNYSSELNVNALLLGDSALYLCASSLSTSGGAKTQYFGPGTRLLVL.

The chain uses TRBV13 and TRBJ2-5, with 8 bases identical to TRBD2. The CDR3 consists of 15 residues. CDR1 and CDR2 from the germline V gene are PRHDT and FYEKMQ (reference sequence). With V trimmed by 2 bases and J by 2 bases, 4 bases remained unmatched. Here the CDR3 reads CASSLTAGAQETQYF. The CDR3 region has the DNA TGTGCCAGCAGCTTAACAGCGGGAGCGCAAGAGACCCAGTACTTC.

The rearrangement links TRBV7-9 to TRBJ2-7, with 8 bases matching TRBD1. After removal of 2 bases from V and 0 bases from J, the junction contained 3 bases not matched to a gene. The CDR3 runs to 15 residues. Germline-derived CDR1 and CDR2 are SEHNR and FQNEAQ (reference sequence). The CDR3 DNA sequence: TGTGCCAGCAGCTTACGGACAGGGCGCTCCTACGAGCAGTACTTC. It specifies CASSLRTGRSYEQYF.

The rearrangement joins TRBV4-3 to TRBJ2-7; TRBD1 aligns across 7 bases. Germline lookup yields CDR1 LGHNA and CDR2 YSLEER. V shed 4 bases, J shed 4 bases, and the junction held 10 bases outside the gene matches. This CDR3 region has 15 residues. The CDR3 nucleotides are TGCGCCAGCAGCCTATACCGACAGGGTGGATACGAGCAGTACTTC. It is translated as CASSLYRQGGYEQYF.

This clone was picked up a small number of times. The J gene is TRBJ1-3, the V gene TRBV18; 7 nucleotides align to TRBD1. The CDR3 runs 14 residues. The ends lost 3 bases at V and 7 bases at J; junction bases unmatched: 6. Germline V gene sequence: CDR1 KGHSH, CDR2 LQKENI. The CDR3 DNA follows: TGTGCCAGCTCACCGATGACAGGGCGCAACACCATATATTTT. This encodes CASSPMTGRNTIYF. The full variable domain, rest sourced from reference TRBV18 and TRBJ1-3, is NAGVMQNPRHLVRRRGQEARLRCSPMKGHSHVYWYRQLPEEGLKFMVYLQKENIIDESGMPKERFSAEFPKEGPSILRIQQVVRGDSAAYFCASSPMTGRNTIYFGEGSWLTVV.

This rearrangement joins TRBV24-1 to TRBJ1-1; the D gene is possibly TRBD1 (6 bases). The ends were cut back, 4 bases at V and 3 bases at J, with 20 bases in the middle. The CDR3 is 17 residues long. Germline lookup yields CDR1 KGHDR and CDR2 SFDVKD. Here the CDR3 DNA reads TGTGCCACCAGTGAAGGCGGGGGGCGGTTCGGGGACACTGAAGCTTTCTTT. Translated, it gives CATSEGGGRFGDTEAFF.

The V gene is TRBV18, the J gene TRBJ1-2, with 7 bases lining up with TRBD1. V trimming: 3 bases; J trimming: 6 bases; junction bases outside the gene matches: 7. This CDR3 region has 14 residues. Germline V gene data show CDR1 as KGHSH and CDR2 as LQKENI. CDR3 loop: CASSPSTGWDGYTF. As DNA, the CDR3 is TGTGCCAGCTCACCCTCGACAGGGTGGGATGGCTACACCTTC.

V gene TRBV5-4 combines with J gene TRBJ2-1, with TRBD2 matching 7 bases. CDR1 and CDR2 (germline): SGHNT, YYREEE (reference sequence). Trimming took 1 base from V and 5 from J; bases not matched to a gene: 9. This CDR3 has 16 residues. The CDR3 loop reads CASSLPSSGGNNEQFF. The CDR3 nucleotides read TGTGCCAGCAGCTTGCCCTCTAGCGGAGGAAACAATGAGCAGTTCTTC. Combining the CDR3 with reference TRBV5-4 and TRBJ2-1 gives the whole variable domain ETGVTQSPTHLIKTRGQQVTLRCSSQSGHNTVSWYQQALGQGPQFIFQYYREEENGRGNFPPRFSGLQFPNYSSELNVNALELDDSALYLCASSLPSSGGNNEQFFGPGTRLTVL.

This clone was found a few times. The chain joins TRBV29-1 to TRBJ2-1, with TRBD1 as a possible D gene (6 bases). The CDR3 runs 13 residues. Germline values: CDR1 SQVTM, CDR2 ANQGSEA. The germline V and J ends were trimmed by 7 bases and 3 bases, with 13 bases remaining between them. CDR3 coding DNA: TGCAGCGCTCGCCGGGACAACTACAATGAGCAGTTCTTC. Its translation is CSARRDNYNEQFF.